The clone carrying this T cell receptor beta chain was recorded a few times. Its cognate antigen is unknown. TCRdb processed the RACE reads anew with MiXCR; each CDR3 protein has one entry. The table shows roughly 380,000 distinct CDR3 sequences, with about 6% occurring only once. The data originate from a study of human T cells and chemical hapten exposure. Germline-derived CDR1 and CDR2 are DFQATT and SNEGSKA (reference sequence). The V end was cut by 8 bases, the J end by 6 bases, with 28 bases between. The CDR3 is made up of 16 amino acids. General study points: Expanded TCRs were compared with controls, and the expanded TCRs formed significantly more large CDR3 similarity clusters.

The time point: patch test 2, 6 weeks after DPC sensitization. Described treatment: therapeutic diphenylcyclopropenone sensitization with weekly scalp DPC. The clonotype comes from a woman aged 18-29 years with alopecia areata. Some clones in this sample may be carry-over from other donors' samples. The gene calls are TRBV20-1 and TRBJ1-2; D possibly corresponds to TRBD1 (5 bases). Sequenced material: whole blood, taken in connection with sensitization to the hapten diphenylcyclopropenone (DPC). CDR3 DNA sequence: TGCAGTTCGTTCGAAAAGACAGCGCAGGTTGAGGATGGCTACACCTTC. Its protein product is CSSFEKTAQVEDGYTF.